This T cell receptor (beta chain) was captured in a study of graft-versus-host responses after intestinal transplantation. Method: immunoSEQ multiplex PCR; TCRdb's copy keeps in-frame clones and lacks some. Here the sample spans about 71,000 clones, less than 95% being singletons. With respect to this clone: Its matching antigen is unknown.

Germline V CDR1 and CDR2: SGHTA, FQGTGA. The V and J ends lost 5 bases and 3 bases, in that order; junction bases with no gene match: 9. The CDR3 sequence is 16 residues long. This sequence originates from a human donor who received an intestinal transplant. Sequenced material: unstimulated CD8+ T cells sorted from spleen or lymph node cells, taken before intestinal transplant. The chain combines TRBV7-3 with TRBJ2-7, with 11 nucleotides matching TRBD1. The CDR3 nucleotides read TGTGCCAGCAGCCCCTTAGGCGGGACAGGGGGCTACGAGCAGTACTTC. Translated, it gives CASSPLGGTGGYEQYF.